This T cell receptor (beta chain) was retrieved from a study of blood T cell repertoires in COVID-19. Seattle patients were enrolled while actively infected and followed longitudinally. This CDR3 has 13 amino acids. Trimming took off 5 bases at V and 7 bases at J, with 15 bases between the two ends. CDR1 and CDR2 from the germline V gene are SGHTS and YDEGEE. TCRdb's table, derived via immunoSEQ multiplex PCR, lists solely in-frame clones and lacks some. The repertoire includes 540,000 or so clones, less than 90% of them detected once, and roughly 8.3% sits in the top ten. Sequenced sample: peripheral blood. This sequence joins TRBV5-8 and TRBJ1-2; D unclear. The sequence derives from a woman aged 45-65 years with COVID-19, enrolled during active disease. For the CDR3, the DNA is TGTGCCAGCAGTCGTCAGTTAGGAGGTGGCTACACCTTC. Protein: CASSRQLGGGYTF.